This TCR beta chain was obtained from a study of T cell responses to AZD1222 COVID-19 vaccine. Study-level background: Second-dose intervals near 4 or 12 weeks were combined.

On this clone: What it binds is not known.

The protocol was immunoSEQ multiplex PCR, while the TCRdb copy is restricted to in-frame clones and leaves out a portion. The sample lists approximately 190,000 clones, approximately 91% occurring once. CDR3 length: 14 residues. Between the trimmed V and J ends, which lost 0 bases and 8 bases, there was a span of 10 bases. Per the germline V gene, CDR1 is MNHEY and CDR2 is SVGEGT. Whole-study findings and limits: The sample set comprised mostly white British donors with more females, and clonal diversity was possibly underestimated. Repertoire sampling happened only post peak T cell response.

V usage is TRBV6-2 or TRBV6-3 and J usage is TRBJ2-2; D ambiguous. This clonotype originated in an adult in good health. The sequencing used peripheral blood, collected on day 0 of AZD1222 vaccination. The CDR3 bases are TGTGCCAGCAGTTACTCTCGGGCCTGGGGGGAGCTGTTTTTT. Its translation is CASSYSRAWGELFF.